This TCR beta chain emerged from a study of cytomegalovirus exposure and HLA in healthy donors. Amplification used 60 Vbeta primers and 13 Jbeta primers. TCRdb's copy holds only in-frame clones and misses some; the assay was immunoSEQ multiplex PCR. The data contain about 76,000 clones, 72% of them singletons. A word on this clone: Its antigen is not known.

Study conclusions and caveats: Another analysis was done later, and it associated roughly 15,000 TCR beta sequences with HLA alleles at 0.05 false discovery rate.

The CDR3 contains 17 residues. The germline gives CDR1 SGDLS, CDR2 YYNGEE. V trimming: 3 bases; J trimming: 6 bases; junction bases outside the gene matches: 12. The sample taken for sequencing was PBMCs. The chain employs TRBV9 and TRBJ1-5; 10 positions agree with TRBD1. The receptor comes from a woman in her thirties or forties in good health and CMV-seropositive. CDR3 sequence: CASSANAGTGAAQPQHF. CDR3 coding DNA: TGTGCCAGCAGCGCTAACGCCGGGACAGGGGCTGCTCAGCCCCAGCATTTT.